This T cell receptor beta chain stems from a study of blood T cell repertoires in COVID-19. About the study: The origin of the acute and convalescent COVID-19 samples was the United States, Italy and Spain. Sample material is recorded as cDNA or gDNA derived from T cells, B-cell-depleted T cells, or PBMCs.

The sample holds a few counts of this clone. Under the authors' procedure: Amplification with reference gene primers provided the estimates of nucleated cell counts. Generated by immunoSEQ multiplex PCR, the TCRdb table keeps only in-frame clones and is missing some. That table gives V, J and clone size, and the DNA gave D and trimming. The table has roughly 200,000 clones, more than 65% seen once; the top ten hold about 13%. CDR3 length: 13 amino acids. V was trimmed by 5 bases and J by 3 bases, leaving 11 bases between them. The V call is TRBV12-3 or TRBV12-4, the J call TRBJ2-7; the D gene is possibly TRBD1 (5 bases). This clonotype was sampled from a human donor in a cohort sampled during active COVID-19. The sequenced sample was peripheral blood. This CDR3 is CASSLLRDYEQYF. DNA for the CDR3: TGTGCCAGCAGTCTCCTCAGGGACTACGAGCAGTACTTC.